This T cell receptor beta chain is from a study of CD8+ T cells in alopecia areata. This CDR3 has 15 amino acids. V lost 5 bases, J lost 6 bases, and 16 bases lay in between. Germline V lookup: CDR1 SGHAT, CDR2 FQNNGV. Sample treatment: oral pan-JAK inhibitor, 5-10 mg twice daily. RNA, once extracted, was reverse transcribed into cDNA for use as the sequencing template. Sequencing was performed with immunoSEQ multiplex PCR; in TCRdb, only in-frame clones are kept and a portion is missing. The data contain over 85,000 clones, over 70% of them singletons. This sequence joins TRBV11-2 and TRBJ1-4; D gene unclear. The source was CD8+ T cells sorted from blood, collected around week 44, from a patient treated with tofacitinib. The TCR sequence derives from a human donor with alopecia areata. CDR3 DNA: TGTGCCAGCAGCGATACCTTACGGATCGATGAAAAACTGTTTTTT. It translates to CASSDTLRIDEKLFF. Combining the CDR3 with reference TRBV11-2 and TRBJ1-4 gives the whole variable domain EAGVAQSPRYKIIEKRQSVAFWCNPISGHATLYWYQQILGQGPKLLIQFQNNGVVDDSQLPKDRFSAERLKGVDSTLKIQPAKLEDSAVYLCASSDTLRIDEKLFFGSGTQLSVL.